This TCR beta chain emerged from a study of CD8 T cells in Susac syndrome. A quantity of about 0.45 to 1 ug RNA underwent reverse transcription using random hexamers. TCRdb re-derived calls from the immunoSEQ multiplex PCR reads in MiXCR, one entry per CDR3 protein. The repertoire holds 200,000 to 250,000 distinct CDR3 sequences, with about 94% as singletons. Per germline, CDR1 SEHNR and CDR2 FQNEAQ (reference sequence). Losses at the gene ends were 5 bases for V and 4 bases for J; bases not matched to a gene: 16. This CDR3 region has 17 residues. Notes on this clonotype: What it binds is not known.

Whole-study results and caveats: The authors acknowledged that the study's TCR sequencing and HLA analysis involved relatively few individuals.

This sequence was found in a human donor with multiple sclerosis. Material: CD4+ T cells from PBMCs. The genes are TRBV7-9 and TRBJ2-5; 7 bases match TRBD2. Here the CDR3 reads CASSPHLLGGGRETQYF. The CDR3 DNA reads TGTGCCAGCAGCCCCCACCTACTGGGGGGAGGGAGAGAGACCCAGTACTTC.